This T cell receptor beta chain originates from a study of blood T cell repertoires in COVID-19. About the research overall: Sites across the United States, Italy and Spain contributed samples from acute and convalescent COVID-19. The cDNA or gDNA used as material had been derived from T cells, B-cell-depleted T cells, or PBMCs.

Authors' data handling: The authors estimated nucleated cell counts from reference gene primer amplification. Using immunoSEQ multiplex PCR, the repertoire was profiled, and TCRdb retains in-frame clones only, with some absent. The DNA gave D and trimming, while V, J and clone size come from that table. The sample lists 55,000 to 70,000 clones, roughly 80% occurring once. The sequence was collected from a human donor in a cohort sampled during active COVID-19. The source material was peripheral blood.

This CDR3 reads CASSLPGQGNSPLHF. The CDR3 bases are TGCGCCAGCAGCTTGCCGGGACAGGGGAATTCACCCCTCCACTTT. The gene calls are TRBV5-1 and TRBJ1-6; 10 nucleotides agree with TRBD1. Losses at the gene ends were 1 base for V and 7 bases for J; bases not matched to a gene: 2. The CDR3 covers 15 residues. Germline-derived CDR1 and CDR2 are SGHRS and YFSETQ. Full variable domain (outside the CDR3, taken from reference TRBV5-1 and TRBJ1-6): KAGVTQTPRYLIKTRGQQVTLSCSPISGHRSVSWYQQTPGQGLQFLFEYFSETQRNKGNFPGRFSGRQFSNSRSEMNVSTLELGDSALYLCASSLPGQGNSPLHFGNGTRLTVT.